This T cell receptor (beta chain) was identified during a study of blood T cell repertoires in COVID-19 (dated by TCRdb to 2019 to 2021). With regard to the full study: Samples covering the acute and convalescent phases of COVID-19 were provided by collaborators in the United States, Italy and Spain. The repertoires were released in a freely available public database intended as a resource for research on the immune response to SARS-CoV-2. Nearly every sample came with metadata listing a de-identified subject ID, COVID-19 status, age in years and sex. The samples were drawn from two sources: the first 160 participants of the ongoing ImmuneRACE study, and about 1,300 subjects contributed by 6 global collaborators. Where available, HLA class I and class II types were obtained from metadata supplied by the sample provider rather than from assay-based typing. Subjects who had been exposed to COVID-19, were actively infected with it, or had recovered from it provided the deeply sampled blood TCRbeta repertoires that made up the dataset. The material from the prospective study consisted of cDNA or gDNA derived from T cells, B-cell-depleted T cells, or PBMCs.

Results and caveats for the whole study, not just this receptor: How much clinical and demographic metadata was included differed by source and by participant, and the metadata was provided uncurated.

Points on this clone: Its antigen is currently not known. Base qualities were left out, and no much larger clone turns up one base away.

V was cut back by 0 bases and J by 4 bases, leaving a gap of 13 bases between them. The CDR3 runs 15 residues from the cysteine to the phenylalanine. Kept here is only the CDR3 DNA, which spans 45 bases and is read in frame from base 1. Looking up the germline V gene yields CDR1 SGHRS and CDR2 YFSETQ. The immunoSEQ Assay, a bias-controlled multiplex PCR, was used to amplify TCRbeta CDR3 regions from genomic DNA. The authors' pipeline ran thus. Within the assay, amplification of reference gene primers was used to estimate how many nucleated cells each sample contained. To quantify the absolute abundance of each unique TCRbeta CDR3 rearrangement, sequence reads were collapsed and filtered. For each sample, productive Simpson clonality was calculated as the square root of Simpson's diversity index across productive rearrangements. This immuneACCESS table, as held by TCRdb, lists in-frame sequences with V and J called but not all clones. Of the missing ones, under half trace to an unresolved V gene in checked studies; the others have no known cause. V, J and clone size reflect that table, while D and trimming were determined from the DNA. For this sample there are some 190,000 clones; more than 80% appear just once. The ten largest account for 6.5% to 10% of the sample.

Whole blood was collected in K2EDTA tubes by collaborating institutions according to the institutions' own protocols. For TCRbeta analysis, collaborators shipped samples as frozen whole blood, isolated PBMCs, or DNA extracted from either of those sample types. This sequence originates from a woman in her sixties or seventies with acute or convalescent COVID-19. Sequenced input: peripheral blood. The V and J genes are TRBV5-1 and TRBJ1-2; TRBD1 might be the D gene, on 6 matching bases. The DNA sequence is as follows: TGCGCCAGCAGCTTGGGTGACAGGACTTTCTATGGCTACACCTTC. It translates to CASSLGDRTFYGYTF.